This T cell receptor beta chain was captured in a study of naive and memory T cell subsets. The length of the CDR3 is 16 residues. Trimming shortened V by 2 bases and J by 3 bases, and 13 bases separated the two germline ends. Looked up from germline, CDR1 is SGHVS and CDR2 is FQNEAQ. CD4+ T cell IFNgamma after overnight CMV lysate exposure gave donor CMV status. After CD4 positive bead selection, the CD4-negative fraction gave CD8 T cells. With regard to this clonotype: What it recognizes is unknown.

An equimolar mix of two oligonucleotides served as the beta constant-region primer for TRBC1 and TRBC2. Four rounds of PCR amplified the ligated cDNA using nested alpha and beta constant-region primers plus SP2. From the UMI-ligation and nested PCR reads, TCRdb called clonotypes with MiXCR, one entry per CDR3 protein. The sample includes over 90,000 distinct CDR3 sequences, about 10% of them seen just once. Study-wide results and caveats: Naive repertoires, especially CD8, held a few larger clonotypes, possibly memory cells re-expressing CD45RA.

The sequence derives from a human donor in good health. The chain employs TRBV7-8 and TRBJ2-2; no clear D gene. Sequencing was done on a sample of naive CD4+ T cells from blood. DNA for the CDR3: TGTGCCAGCAGCTTATTGATGGGCCCCGACACCGGGGAGCTGTTTTTT. It codes for CASSLLMGPDTGELFF.